The clone carrying this T cell receptor beta chain appeared a single time. The sample originates from a study of blood T cell repertoires in COVID-19. The overall study: Samples came from the United States, Italy and Spain, spanning acute and convalescent COVID-19.

The study recruited people aged about 18 to 95 years across approximately 24 US areas. Clones were read by immunoSEQ multiplex PCR, and TCRdb kept only the in-frame ones, dropping some. The sample contains around 64,000 clones, just over 70% of which appear only once. This TCR was recovered from a woman aged 60 to 75 who had been exposed to COVID-19. The material sequenced was PBMCs or T cells enriched from blood (not recorded which).

DNA of the CDR3: TGCGCCAGCAGACAGGGGGTGGACGGGGAGCTGTTTTTT. It encodes CASRQGVDGELFF. V and J are TRBV10-1 and TRBJ2-2; TRBD1 aligns across 8 bases. V trimming: 6 bases; J trimming: 7 bases; junction bases outside the gene matches: 4. This CDR3 contains 13 residues. Germline CDR1 WNHNN, CDR2 SYGVQD (reference sequence).